This T cell receptor beta chain is from a study of blood T cell repertoires in COVID-19. As originally analysed: From reference gene primer amplification, estimates of nucleated cell counts were derived. Here immunoSEQ multiplex PCR was the method, and the copy in TCRdb shows in-frame clones only, minus some. V, J and clone size reflect that table, while D and trimming were determined from the DNA. The table records around 230,000 clones, about 83% of them present only once. Germline V gene sequence: CDR1 SGHRS, CDR2 YFSETQ. The CDR3 extends over 16 amino acids. The V and J ends lost 4 bases and 2 bases, in that order; junction bases with no gene match: 8.

Sequenced input: peripheral blood. The source is a woman in her forties or fifties with acute or convalescent COVID-19. The J gene is TRBJ2-1, the V gene TRBV5-1, with 8 bases identical to TRBD2. The CDR3 region has the DNA TGCGCCAGCAGCCTCGTTAGCGGGAAAACCTACAATGAGCAGTTCTTC. This encodes CASSLVSGKTYNEQFF.